Following are 8 T cell receptor beta chains from one sample sequenced in a study of Ad26.COV2.S vaccination and SARS-CoV-2 variants. TCRdb's copy holds only in-frame clones and misses some; the assay was immunoSEQ multiplex PCR. Among around 450,000 clones listed, around 90% were seen once. The treatment denotes: some 20 received Ad26.COV2.S at low or high dose, single or two shots; 5 received placebo; per-sample allocation not given. Sampling occurred on day 63 after the first vaccine or placebo injection. The sample was peripheral blood, taken in a trial of Ad26.COV2.S vaccine versus placebo. All receptors come from a person between 18 and 65 years old who received the Ad26.COV2.S COVID-19 vaccine or a placebo.

This clone appeared a single time. The chain employs TRBV11-1 and TRBJ2-1; 13 bases line up with TRBD2. Germline assignment: CDR1 SGHAT and CDR2 FQDESV (reference sequence). The CDR3 spans 15 residues. The V segment lost 1 base and the J segment 9 bases; nucleotides outside the gene matches: 3. In nucleotides, the CDR3 is TGTGCCAGCAGCTTAGGGACTAGCGGGAGAAGTGAGCAGTTCTTC. Residues: CASSLGTSGRSEQFF.

J is TRBJ2-5 and V is TRBV7-8, with D perhaps TRBD2 (6 bases). Per germline, CDR1 SGHVS and CDR2 FQNEAQ. Trimming pared 5 bases from V and 10 bases from J, leaving 17 bases between. The CDR3 sequence is 13 residues long. The CDR3 loop is CASSGRSGGVQYF. The CDR3 DNA follows: TGTGCCAGCAGCGGGAGGTCCGGGGGTGTCCAGTACTTC.

This chain links TRBV12-3 or TRBV12-4 with TRBJ2-1; no reliable D call. The CDR3 contains 11 residues. Trimming left V 3 bases short and J 9 bases short, with 6 bases between. CDR3 sequence: CASSFEPEQFF. The CDR3 bases are TGTGCCAGCAGTTTTGAGCCTGAGCAGTTCTTC.

The V gene is TRBV5-1, the J gene TRBJ1-2; D uncertain. The CDR3 is 11 amino acids. CDR1 is SGHRS, CDR2 YFSETQ, per germline. Trimming removed 1 base at V and 8 bases at J, with 6 bases between. CDR3 in amino acids: CASSLNEGYTF. The CDR3 DNA follows: TGCGCCAGCAGCTTGAATGAAGGCTACACCTTC. Supplemented by reference TRBV5-1 and TRBJ1-2, the full variable domain reads KAGVTQTPRYLIKTRGQQVTLSCSPISGHRSVSWYQQTPGQGLQFLFEYFSETQRNKGNFPGRFSGRQFSNSRSEMNVSTLELGDSALYLCASSLNEGYTFGSGTRLTVV.

The J gene is TRBJ2-3, the V gene TRBV24-1; D possibly corresponds to TRBD1 (6 bases). The CDR3 totals 16 residues. V lost 3 bases and J lost 4, with 16 bases in between. Germline V gene lookup returns CDR1 KGHDR and CDR2 SFDVKD. Here the CDR3 reads CATSDRTVGIPDTQYF. The CDR3 nucleotides are TGTGCCACCAGTGATAGGACAGTAGGTATCCCAGATACGCAGTATTTT.

J is TRBJ2-7 and V is TRBV19; possibly TRBD2 for D (7 bases). V lost 3 bases and J 0 bases, leaving 15 bases between the germline ends. This CDR3 has 16 amino acids. Per the germline V gene, CDR1 is LNHDA and CDR2 is SQIVND (reference sequence). CDR3 loop: CASSIGGGSGSYEQYF. The CDR3 nucleotides are TGTGCCAGTAGTATTGGGGGCGGGAGCGGCTCCTACGAGCAGTACTTC.

This clone was seen only a few times. This chain joins TRBV29-1 and TRBJ1-2; 7 nucleotides align to TRBD1. V shed 4 bases, J shed 3 bases, and the junction held 2 bases outside the gene matches. Germline-derived CDR1 and CDR2 are SQVTM and ANQGSEA. This CDR3 has 12 amino acids. The CDR3 DNA sequence: TGCAGCGTTGGAGGGGGCGACTATGGCTACACCTTC. As protein: CSVGGGDYGYTF.

This clone was seen once. The rearrangement joins TRBV4-2 to TRBJ1-4, with D possibly matching TRBD1 (5 bases). Germline lookup yields CDR1 LGHNA and CDR2 YNFKEQ. V was pared by 1 base and J by 5 bases, with 17 bases between. This CDR3 comprises 17 residues. This CDR3 reads CASSQGDFLTKNEKLFF. The CDR3 region has the DNA TGTGCCAGCAGCCAAGGGGACTTCCTCACAAAAAATGAAAAACTGTTTTTT.